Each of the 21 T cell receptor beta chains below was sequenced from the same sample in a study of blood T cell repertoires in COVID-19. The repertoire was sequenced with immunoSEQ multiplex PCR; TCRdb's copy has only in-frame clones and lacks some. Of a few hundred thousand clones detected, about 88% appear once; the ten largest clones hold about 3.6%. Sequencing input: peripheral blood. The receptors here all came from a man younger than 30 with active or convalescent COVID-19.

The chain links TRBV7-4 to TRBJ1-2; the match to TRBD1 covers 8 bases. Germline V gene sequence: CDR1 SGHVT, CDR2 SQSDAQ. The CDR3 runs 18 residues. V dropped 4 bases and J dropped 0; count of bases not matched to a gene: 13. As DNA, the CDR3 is TGTGCCAGCAGCTCCCCCCGGGACAGGAGCCGTTCTAACTATGGCTACACCTTC. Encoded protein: CASSSPRDRSRSNYGYTF.

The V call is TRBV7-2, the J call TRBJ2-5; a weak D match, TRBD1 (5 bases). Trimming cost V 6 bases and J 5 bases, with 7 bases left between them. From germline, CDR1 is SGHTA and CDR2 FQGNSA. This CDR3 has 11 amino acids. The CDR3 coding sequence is TGTGCCAGCAGATGGGGCGAGACCCAGTACTTC. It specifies CASRWGETQYF.

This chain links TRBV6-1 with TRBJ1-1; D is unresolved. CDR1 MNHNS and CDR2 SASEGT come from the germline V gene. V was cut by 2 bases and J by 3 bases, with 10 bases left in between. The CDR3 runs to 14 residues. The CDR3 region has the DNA TGTGCCAGCAGTGAATATCGGGAGGACACTGAAGCTTTCTTT. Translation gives CASSEYREDTEAFF.

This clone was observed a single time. In nucleotides, the CDR3 is TGTGCCACCAGTGATTCAGCCTACAATGAGCAGTTCTTC. Translated, it gives CATSDSAYNEQFF. The V gene is TRBV24-1, the J gene TRBJ2-1, with no clear D. This CDR3 has 13 amino acids. Germline loops: CDR1 KGHDR, CDR2 SFDVKD. V shed 2 bases and J shed 2 bases, with 3 bases lying between them.

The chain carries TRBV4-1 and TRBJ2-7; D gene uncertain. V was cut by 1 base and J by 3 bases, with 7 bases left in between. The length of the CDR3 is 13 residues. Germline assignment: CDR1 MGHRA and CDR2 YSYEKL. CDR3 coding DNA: TGCGCCAGCAGCCAAGTACATGACTACGAGCAGTACTTC. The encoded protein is CASSQVHDYEQYF.

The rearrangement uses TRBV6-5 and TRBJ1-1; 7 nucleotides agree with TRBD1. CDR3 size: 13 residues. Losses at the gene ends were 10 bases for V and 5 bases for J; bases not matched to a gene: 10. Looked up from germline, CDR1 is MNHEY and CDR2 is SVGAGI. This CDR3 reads CAIHTGDFTEAFF. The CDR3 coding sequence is TGTGCCATCCACACAGGGGATTTTACTGAAGCTTTCTTT.

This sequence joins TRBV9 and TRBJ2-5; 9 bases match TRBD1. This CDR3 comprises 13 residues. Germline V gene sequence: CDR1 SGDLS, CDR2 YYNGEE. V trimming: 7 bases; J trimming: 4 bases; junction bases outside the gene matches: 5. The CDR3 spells CASAGQGSETQYF. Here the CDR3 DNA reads TGTGCCAGCGCAGGACAGGGGTCAGAGACCCAGTACTTC.

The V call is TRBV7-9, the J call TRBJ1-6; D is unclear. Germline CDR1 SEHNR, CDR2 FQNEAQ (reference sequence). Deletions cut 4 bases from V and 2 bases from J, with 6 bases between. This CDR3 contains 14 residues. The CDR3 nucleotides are TGTGCCAGCAGCTCGAGGGCCTATAATTCACCCCTCCACTTT. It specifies CASSSRAYNSPLHF.

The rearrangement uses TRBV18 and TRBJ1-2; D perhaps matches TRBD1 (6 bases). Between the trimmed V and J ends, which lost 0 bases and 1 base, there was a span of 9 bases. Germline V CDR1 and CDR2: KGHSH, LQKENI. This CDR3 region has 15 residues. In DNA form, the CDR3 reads TGTGCCAGCTCACCACCCGGGACACATAACTATGGCTACACCTTC. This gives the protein CASSPPGTHNYGYTF. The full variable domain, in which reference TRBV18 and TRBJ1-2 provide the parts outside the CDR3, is NAGVMQNPRHLVRRRGQEARLRCSPMKGHSHVYWYRQLPEEGLKFMVYLQKENIIDESGMPKERFSAEFPKEGPSILRIQQVVRGDSAAYFCASSPPGTHNYGYTFGSGTRLTVV.

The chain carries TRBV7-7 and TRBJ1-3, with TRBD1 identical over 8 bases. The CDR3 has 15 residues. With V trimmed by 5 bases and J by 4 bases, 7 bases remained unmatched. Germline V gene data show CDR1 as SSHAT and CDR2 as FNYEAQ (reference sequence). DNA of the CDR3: TGTGCCAGCAGCATCGGACAGGGTCACGGAAACACCATATATTTT. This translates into CASSIGQGHGNTIYF.

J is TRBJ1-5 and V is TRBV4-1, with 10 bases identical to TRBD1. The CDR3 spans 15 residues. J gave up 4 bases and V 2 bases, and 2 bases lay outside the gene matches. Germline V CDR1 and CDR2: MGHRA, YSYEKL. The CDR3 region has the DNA TGCGCCAGCAGCCAAAGGACAGGGGGTAATCAGCCCCAGCATTTT. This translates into CASSQRTGGNQPQHF.

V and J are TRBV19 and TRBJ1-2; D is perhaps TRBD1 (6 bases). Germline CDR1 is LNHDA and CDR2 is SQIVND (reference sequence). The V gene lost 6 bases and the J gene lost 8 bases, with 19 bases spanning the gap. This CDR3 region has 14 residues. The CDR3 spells CASRRTGKEEGYTF. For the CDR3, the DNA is TGTGCCAGTAGGCGAACAGGGAAGGAGGAAGGCTACACCTTC.

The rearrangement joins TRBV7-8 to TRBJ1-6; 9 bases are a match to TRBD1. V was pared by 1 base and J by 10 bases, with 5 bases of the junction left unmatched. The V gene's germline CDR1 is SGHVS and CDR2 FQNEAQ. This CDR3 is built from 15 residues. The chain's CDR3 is CASSLGGTGSSPLHF. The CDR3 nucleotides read TGTGCCAGCAGCTTAGGGGGGACAGGGTCCTCACCCCTCCACTTT.

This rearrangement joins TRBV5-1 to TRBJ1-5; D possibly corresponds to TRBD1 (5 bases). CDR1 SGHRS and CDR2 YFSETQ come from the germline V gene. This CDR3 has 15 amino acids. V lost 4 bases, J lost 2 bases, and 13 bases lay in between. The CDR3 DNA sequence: TGCGCCAGCAGCCCGGGGGAGGCCGGCAATCAGCCCCAGCATTTT. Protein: CASSPGEAGNQPQHF.

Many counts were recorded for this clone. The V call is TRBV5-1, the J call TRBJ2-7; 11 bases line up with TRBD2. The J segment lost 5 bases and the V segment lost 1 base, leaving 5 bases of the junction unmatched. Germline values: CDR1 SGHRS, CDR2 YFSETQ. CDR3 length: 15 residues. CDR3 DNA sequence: TGCGCCAGCAGCTTGCTGCTAGCGGGAGGTCACGAGCAGTACTTC. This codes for CASSLLLAGGHEQYF.

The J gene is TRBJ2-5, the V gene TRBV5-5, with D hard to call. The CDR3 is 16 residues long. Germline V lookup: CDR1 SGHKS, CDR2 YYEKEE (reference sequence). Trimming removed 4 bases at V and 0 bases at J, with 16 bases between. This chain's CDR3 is CASSHGQALYQETQYF. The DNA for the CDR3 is TGTGCCAGCAGCCATGGCCAGGCTCTGTACCAAGAGACCCAGTACTTC.

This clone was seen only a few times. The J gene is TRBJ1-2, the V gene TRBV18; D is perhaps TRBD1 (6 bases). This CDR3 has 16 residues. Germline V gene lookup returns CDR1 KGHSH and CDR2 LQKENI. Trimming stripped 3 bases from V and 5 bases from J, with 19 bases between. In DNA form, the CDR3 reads TGTGCCAGCTCACCTGTGACAGGCGATGTGCCTTATGGCTACACCTTC. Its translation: CASSPVTGDVPYGYTF.

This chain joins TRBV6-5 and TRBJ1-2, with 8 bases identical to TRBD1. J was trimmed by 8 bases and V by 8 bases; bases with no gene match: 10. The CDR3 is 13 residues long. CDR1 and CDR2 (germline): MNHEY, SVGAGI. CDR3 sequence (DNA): TGTGCCAGCTCCCTACGGACAGGGACAGGCTACACCTTC. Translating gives CASSLRTGTGYTF.

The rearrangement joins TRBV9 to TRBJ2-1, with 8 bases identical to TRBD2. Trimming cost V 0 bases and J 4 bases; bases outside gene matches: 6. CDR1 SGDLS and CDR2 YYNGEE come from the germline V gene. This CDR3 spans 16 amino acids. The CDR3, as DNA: TGTGCCAGCAGCGTAGCTAGAAGCGGGGGATACAATGAGCAGTTCTTC. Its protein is CASSVARSGGYNEQFF.

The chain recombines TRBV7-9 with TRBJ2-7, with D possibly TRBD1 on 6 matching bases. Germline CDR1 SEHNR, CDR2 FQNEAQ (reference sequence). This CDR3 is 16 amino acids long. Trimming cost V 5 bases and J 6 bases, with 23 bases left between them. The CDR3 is CASSLPTGSPPGEQYF. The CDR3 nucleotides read TGTGCCAGCAGCCTCCCCACAGGGTCCCCCCCGGGCGAGCAGTACTTC.

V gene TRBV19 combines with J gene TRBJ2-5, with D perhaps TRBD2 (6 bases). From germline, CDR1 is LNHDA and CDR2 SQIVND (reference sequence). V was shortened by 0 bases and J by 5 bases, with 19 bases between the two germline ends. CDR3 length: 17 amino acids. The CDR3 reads CASSIDFSGEVWETQYF. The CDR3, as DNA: TGTGCCAGTAGTATAGATTTTAGCGGAGAGGTTTGGGAGACCCAGTACTTC.